This T cell receptor beta chain was sequenced for a study of shared clonotypes between healthy human individuals. Trimming took 4 bases from V and 5 from J; bases not matched to a gene: 15. Germline V gene data show CDR1 as SGHRS and CDR2 as YFSETQ. The CDR3 runs 17 residues. TCRdb's table, derived via immunoSEQ multiplex PCR, lists solely in-frame clones and lacks some. The repertoire holds nearly 750,000 clones, 55% to 80% seen once, with more than 1.5% in the top ten. Those who donated were healthy HIV-negative adults, with no recent acute infections or vaccinations reported. The study separated CD4+ cells into CD45RA+ naive and CD45RA-negative memory subsets.

Input material: memory CD4+ T cells sorted from blood. Subset: CD45RA-negative fraction. This receptor was identified in a woman in her 30s in good health. The genes are TRBV5-1 and TRBJ2-7; TRBD2 agrees at 10 bases. The DNA for the CDR3 is TGCGCCAGCAGCCAACGGACATTAGCGGGAGGTTCCAACGAGCAGTACTTC. Translation: CASSQRTLAGGSNEQYF.